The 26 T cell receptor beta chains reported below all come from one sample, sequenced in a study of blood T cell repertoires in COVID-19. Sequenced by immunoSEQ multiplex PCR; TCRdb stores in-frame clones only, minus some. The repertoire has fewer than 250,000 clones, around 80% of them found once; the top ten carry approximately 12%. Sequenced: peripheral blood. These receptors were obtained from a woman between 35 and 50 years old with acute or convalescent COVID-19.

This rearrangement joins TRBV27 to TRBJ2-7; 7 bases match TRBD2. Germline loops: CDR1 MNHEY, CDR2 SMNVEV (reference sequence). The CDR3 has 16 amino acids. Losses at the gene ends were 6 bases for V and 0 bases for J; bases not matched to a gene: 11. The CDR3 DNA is TGTGCCAGCAGGCGCACCCTAGCGGCCCCCTCCTACGAGCAGTACTTC. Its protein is CASRRTLAAPSYEQYF.

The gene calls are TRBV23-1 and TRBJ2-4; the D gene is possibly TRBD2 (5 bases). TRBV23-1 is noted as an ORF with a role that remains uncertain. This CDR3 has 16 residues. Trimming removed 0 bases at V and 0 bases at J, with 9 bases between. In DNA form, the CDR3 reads TGCGCCAGCAGTCAATCAGCTAGCCTAGCCAAAAACATTCAGTACTTC. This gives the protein CASSQSASLAKNIQYF.

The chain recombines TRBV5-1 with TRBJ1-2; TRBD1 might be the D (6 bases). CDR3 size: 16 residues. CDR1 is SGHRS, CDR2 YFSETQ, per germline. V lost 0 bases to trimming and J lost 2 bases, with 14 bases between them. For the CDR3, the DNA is TGCGCCAGCAGCTTGGTGGCAGGGGAGTCGAACTATGGCTACACCTTC. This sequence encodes CASSLVAGESNYGYTF.

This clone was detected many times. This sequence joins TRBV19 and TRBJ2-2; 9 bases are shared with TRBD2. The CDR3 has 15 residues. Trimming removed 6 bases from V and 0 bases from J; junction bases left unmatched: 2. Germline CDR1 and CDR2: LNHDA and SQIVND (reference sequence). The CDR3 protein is CASRAGGPNTGELFF. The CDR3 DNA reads TGTGCCAGTAGGGCGGGAGGGCCGAACACCGGGGAGCTGTTTTTT.

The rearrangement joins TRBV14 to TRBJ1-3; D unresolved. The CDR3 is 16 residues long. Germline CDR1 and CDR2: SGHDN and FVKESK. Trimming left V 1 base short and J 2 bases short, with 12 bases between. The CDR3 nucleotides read TGTGCCAGCAGCCAAGTAACCCGCGTCCCTGGAAACACCATATATTTT. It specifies CASSQVTRVPGNTIYF.

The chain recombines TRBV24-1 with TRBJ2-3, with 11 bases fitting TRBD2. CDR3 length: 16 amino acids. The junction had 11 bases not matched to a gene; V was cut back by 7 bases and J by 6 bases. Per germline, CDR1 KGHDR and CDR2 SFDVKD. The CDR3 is CATRTSTSGRADTQYF. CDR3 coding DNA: TGTGCCACCAGGACCTCTACTAGCGGGAGAGCGGATACGCAGTATTTT.

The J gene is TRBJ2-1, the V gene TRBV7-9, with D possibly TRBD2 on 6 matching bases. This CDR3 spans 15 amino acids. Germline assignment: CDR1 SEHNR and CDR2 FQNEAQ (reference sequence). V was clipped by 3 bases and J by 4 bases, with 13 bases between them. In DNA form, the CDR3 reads TGTGCCAGCAGCTTTCCGGGACTGTTATACAATGAGCAGTTCTTC. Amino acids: CASSFPGLLYNEQFF.

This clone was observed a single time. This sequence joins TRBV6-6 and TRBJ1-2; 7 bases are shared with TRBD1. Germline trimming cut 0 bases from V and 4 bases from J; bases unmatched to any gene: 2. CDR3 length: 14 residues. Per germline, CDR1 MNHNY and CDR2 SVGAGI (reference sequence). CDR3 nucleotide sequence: TGTGCCAGCAGTTACTCGAGGGACAGCTATGGCTACACCTTC. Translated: CASSYSRDSYGYTF.

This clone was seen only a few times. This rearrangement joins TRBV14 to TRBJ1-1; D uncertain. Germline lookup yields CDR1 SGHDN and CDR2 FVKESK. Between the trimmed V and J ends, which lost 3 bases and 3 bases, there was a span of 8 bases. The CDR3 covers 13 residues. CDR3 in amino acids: CASSHTPYTEAFF. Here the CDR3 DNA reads TGTGCCAGCAGCCACACACCTTACACTGAAGCTTTCTTT. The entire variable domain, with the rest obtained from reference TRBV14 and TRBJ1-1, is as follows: EAGVTQFPSHSVIEKGQTVTLRCDPISGHDNLYWYRRVMGKEIKFLLHFVKESKQDESGMPNNRFLAERTGGTYSTLKVQPAELEDSGVYFCASSHTPYTEAFFGQGTRLTVV.

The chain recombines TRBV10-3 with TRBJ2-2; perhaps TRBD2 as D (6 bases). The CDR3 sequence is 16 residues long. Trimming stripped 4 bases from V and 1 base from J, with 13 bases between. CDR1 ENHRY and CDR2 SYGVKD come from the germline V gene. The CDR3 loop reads CAISAPRGKNTGELFF. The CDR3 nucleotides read TGTGCCATCAGTGCCCCCCGGGGGAAGAACACCGGGGAGCTGTTTTTT.

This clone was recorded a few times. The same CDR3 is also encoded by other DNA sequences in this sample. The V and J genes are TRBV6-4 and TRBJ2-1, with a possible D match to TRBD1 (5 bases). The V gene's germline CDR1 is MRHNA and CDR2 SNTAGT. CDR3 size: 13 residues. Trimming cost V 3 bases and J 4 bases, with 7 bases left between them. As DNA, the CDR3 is TGTGCCAGCAGTGAGGACACGTACAATGAGCAGTTCTTC. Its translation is CASSEDTYNEQFF.

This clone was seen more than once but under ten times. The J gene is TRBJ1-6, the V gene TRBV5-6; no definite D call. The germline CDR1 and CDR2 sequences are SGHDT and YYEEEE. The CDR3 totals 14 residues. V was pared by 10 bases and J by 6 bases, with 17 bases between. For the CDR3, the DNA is TGTGCCTCCAGCTTACTCGTCTCTAATTCACCCCTCCACTTT. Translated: CASSLLVSNSPLHF.

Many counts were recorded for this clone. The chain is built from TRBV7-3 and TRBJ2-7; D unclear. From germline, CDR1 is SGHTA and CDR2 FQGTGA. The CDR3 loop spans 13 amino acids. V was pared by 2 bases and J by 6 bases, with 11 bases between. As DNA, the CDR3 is TGTGCCAGCAGCTTAGGTACGTCCGGCGAGCAGTACTTC. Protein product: CASSLGTSGEQYF.

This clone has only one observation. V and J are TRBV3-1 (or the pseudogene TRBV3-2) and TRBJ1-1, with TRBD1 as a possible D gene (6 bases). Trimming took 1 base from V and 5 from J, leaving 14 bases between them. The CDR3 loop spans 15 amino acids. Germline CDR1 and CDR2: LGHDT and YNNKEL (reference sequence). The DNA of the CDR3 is TGTGCCAGCAGCCAAGGCTCGGGGGGCTATACTGAAGCTTTCTTT. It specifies CASSQGSGGYTEAFF.

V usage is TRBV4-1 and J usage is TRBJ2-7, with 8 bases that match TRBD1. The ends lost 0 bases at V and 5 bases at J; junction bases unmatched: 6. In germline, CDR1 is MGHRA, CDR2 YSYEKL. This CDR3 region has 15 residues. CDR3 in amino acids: CASSQDPDRVNEQYF. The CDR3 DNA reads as TGCGCCAGCAGCCAAGATCCGGACAGGGTGAACGAGCAGTACTTC.

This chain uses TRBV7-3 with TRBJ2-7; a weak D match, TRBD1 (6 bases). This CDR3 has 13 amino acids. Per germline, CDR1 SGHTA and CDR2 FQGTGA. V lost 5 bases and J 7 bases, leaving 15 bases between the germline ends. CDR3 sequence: CASSPSWGQEQYF. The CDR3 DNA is TGTGCCAGCAGCCCATCCTGGGGGCAGGAGCAGTACTTC.

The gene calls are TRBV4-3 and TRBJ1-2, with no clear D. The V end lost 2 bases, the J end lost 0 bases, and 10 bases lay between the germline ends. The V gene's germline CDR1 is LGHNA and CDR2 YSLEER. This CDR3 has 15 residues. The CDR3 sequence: CASSQSFESNYGYTF. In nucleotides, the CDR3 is TGCGCCAGCAGCCAATCCTTTGAGTCTAACTATGGCTACACCTTC.

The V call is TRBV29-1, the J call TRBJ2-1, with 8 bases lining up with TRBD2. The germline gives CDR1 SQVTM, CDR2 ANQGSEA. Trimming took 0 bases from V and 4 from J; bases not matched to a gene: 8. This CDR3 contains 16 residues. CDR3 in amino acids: CSVEDVGGGIYNEQFF. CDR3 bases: TGCAGCGTTGAAGATGTTGGCGGGGGGATATACAATGAGCAGTTCTTC.

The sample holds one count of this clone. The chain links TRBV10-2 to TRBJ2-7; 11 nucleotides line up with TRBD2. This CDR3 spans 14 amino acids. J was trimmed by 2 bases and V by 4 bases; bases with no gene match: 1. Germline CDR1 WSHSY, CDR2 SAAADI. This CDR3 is CASSVLAGAYEQYF. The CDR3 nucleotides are TGCGCCAGCAGTGTACTAGCGGGGGCCTACGAGCAGTACTTC.

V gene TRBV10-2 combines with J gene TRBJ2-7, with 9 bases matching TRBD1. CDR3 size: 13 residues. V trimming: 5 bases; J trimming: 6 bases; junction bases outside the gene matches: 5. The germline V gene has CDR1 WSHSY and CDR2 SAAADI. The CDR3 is CASSPTTGGEQYF. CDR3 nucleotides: TGCGCCAGCAGTCCGACGACAGGGGGCGAGCAGTACTTC.

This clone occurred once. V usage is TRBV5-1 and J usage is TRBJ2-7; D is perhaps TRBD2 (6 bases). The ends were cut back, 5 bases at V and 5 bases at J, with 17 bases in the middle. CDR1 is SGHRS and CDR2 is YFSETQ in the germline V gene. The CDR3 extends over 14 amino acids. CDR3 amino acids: CASRKLSPGDEQYF. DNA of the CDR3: TGCGCCAGCAGGAAGTTGTCTCCGGGGGACGAGCAGTACTTC.

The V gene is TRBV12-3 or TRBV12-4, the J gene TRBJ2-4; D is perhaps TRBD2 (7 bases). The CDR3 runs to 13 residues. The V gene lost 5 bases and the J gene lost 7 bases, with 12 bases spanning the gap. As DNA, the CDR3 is TGTGCCAGCAGTAGGGGGGGTCGGAACATTCAGTACTTC. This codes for CASSRGGRNIQYF.

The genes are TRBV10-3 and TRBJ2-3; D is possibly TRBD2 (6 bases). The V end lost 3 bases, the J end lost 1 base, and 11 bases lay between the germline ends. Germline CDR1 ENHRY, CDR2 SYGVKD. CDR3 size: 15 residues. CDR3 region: CAISDRRDGTDTQYF. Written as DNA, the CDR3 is TGTGCCATCAGTGACCGGCGGGACGGCACAGATACGCAGTATTTT.

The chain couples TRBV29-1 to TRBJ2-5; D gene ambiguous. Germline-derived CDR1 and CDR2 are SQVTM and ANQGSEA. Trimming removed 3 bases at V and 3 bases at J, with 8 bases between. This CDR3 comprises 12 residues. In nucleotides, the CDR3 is TGCAGCGTTGAGTGGCTGAAAGAGACCCAGTACTTC. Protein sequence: CSVEWLKETQYF.

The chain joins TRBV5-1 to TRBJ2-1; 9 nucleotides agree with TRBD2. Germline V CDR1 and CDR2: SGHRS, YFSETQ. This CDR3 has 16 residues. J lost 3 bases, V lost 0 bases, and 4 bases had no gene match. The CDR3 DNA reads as TGCGCCAGCAGCTTGGCTAGCGGGGATTACTACAATGAGCAGTTCTTC. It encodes CASSLASGDYYNEQFF.

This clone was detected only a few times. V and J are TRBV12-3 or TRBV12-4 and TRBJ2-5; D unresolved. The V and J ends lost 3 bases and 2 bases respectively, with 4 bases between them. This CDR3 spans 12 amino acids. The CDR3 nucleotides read TGTGCCAGCAGTTTCTCTCAAGAGACCCAGTACTTC. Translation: CASSFSQETQYF.